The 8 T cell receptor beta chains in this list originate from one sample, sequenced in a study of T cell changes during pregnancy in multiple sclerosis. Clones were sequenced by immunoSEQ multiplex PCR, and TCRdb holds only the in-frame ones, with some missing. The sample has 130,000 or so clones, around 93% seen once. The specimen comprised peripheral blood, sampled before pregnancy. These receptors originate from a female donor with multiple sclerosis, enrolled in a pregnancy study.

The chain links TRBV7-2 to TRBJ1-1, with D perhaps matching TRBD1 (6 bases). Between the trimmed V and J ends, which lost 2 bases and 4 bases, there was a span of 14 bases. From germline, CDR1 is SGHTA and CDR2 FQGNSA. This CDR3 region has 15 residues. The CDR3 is CASSLTRTDRTEAFF. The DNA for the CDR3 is TGTGCCAGCAGCTTAACGAGGACAGACCGCACTGAAGCTTTCTTT.

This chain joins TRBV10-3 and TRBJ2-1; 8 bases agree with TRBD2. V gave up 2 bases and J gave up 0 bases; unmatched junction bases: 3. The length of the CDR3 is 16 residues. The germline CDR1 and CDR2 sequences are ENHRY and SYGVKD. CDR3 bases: TGTGCCATCAGTGAGATAGCGGGGAGCTCCTACAATGAGCAGTTCTTC. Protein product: CAISEIAGSSYNEQFF.

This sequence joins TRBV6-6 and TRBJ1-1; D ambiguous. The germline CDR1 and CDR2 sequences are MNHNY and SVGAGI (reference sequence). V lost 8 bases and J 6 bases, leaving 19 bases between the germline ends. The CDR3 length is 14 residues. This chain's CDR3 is CASHAEVTAAEAFF. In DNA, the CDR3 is TGTGCCAGCCACGCGGAGGTCACGGCGGCTGAAGCTTTCTTT.

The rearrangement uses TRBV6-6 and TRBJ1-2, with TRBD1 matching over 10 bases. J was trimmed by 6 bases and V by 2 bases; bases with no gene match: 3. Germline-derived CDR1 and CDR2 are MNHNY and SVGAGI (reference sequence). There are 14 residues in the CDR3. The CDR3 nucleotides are TGTGCCAGCAGTTACCGGACAGGGGGGGATGGCTACACCTTC. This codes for CASSYRTGGDGYTF.

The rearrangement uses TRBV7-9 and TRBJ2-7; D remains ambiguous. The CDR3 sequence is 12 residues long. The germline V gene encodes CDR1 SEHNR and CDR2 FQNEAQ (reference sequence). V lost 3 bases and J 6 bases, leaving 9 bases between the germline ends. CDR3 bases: TGTGCCAGCAGCTTCGATCGGGTCGAGCAGTACTTC. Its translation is CASSFDRVEQYF.

The CDR3 region is CASSSDLFTGELFF. CDR3 bases: TGTGCCAGCAGCAGTGACTTGTTCACCGGGGAGCTGTTTTTT. This sequence joins TRBV27 and TRBJ2-2; no clear D. Germline values: CDR1 MNHEY, CDR2 SMNVEV (reference sequence). Trimming left V 6 bases short and J 4 bases short, with 12 bases between. This CDR3 has 14 residues.

CDR3 in amino acids: CASSLDFTSEQFF. As DNA, the CDR3 is TGTGCCAGCAGCTTGGACTTTACCTCTGAGCAGTTCTTC. The chain employs TRBV5-8 and TRBJ2-1; D remains ambiguous. The CDR3 length is 13 residues. The V end lost 0 bases, the J end lost 9 bases, and 10 bases lay between the germline ends. CDR1 is SGHTS, CDR2 YDEGEE, per germline.

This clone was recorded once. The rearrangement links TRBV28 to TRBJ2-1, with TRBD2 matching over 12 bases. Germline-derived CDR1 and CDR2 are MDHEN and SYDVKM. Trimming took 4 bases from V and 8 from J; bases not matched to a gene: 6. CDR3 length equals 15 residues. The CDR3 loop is CASSSSSGRAYEQFF. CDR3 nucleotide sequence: TGTGCCAGCAGTTCATCTAGCGGGAGGGCCTATGAGCAGTTCTTC.